The T cell receptor (beta chain) under discussion was sequenced for a study of blood T cell repertoires in COVID-19. This table comes from immunoSEQ multiplex PCR, and its TCRdb copy is limited to in-frame clones, with some not included. This sample has 100,000 to 150,000 clones, with around 83% found just once. The CDR3 runs to 18 residues. The J segment lost 5 bases and the V segment lost 3 bases, leaving 14 bases of the junction unmatched. The germline gives CDR1 MGHRA, CDR2 YSYEKL. The clonotype originates from a man aged 60 to 75 with acute or convalescent COVID-19. Sequenced: peripheral blood. The V gene is TRBV4-1, the J gene TRBJ1-4; 8 bases are shared with TRBD1. The CDR3 spells CASSQWAGGAGLNEKLFF. The CDR3 DNA reads TGCGCCAGCAGCCAGTGGGCAGGGGGCGCCGGGTTAAATGAAAAACTGTTTTTT.